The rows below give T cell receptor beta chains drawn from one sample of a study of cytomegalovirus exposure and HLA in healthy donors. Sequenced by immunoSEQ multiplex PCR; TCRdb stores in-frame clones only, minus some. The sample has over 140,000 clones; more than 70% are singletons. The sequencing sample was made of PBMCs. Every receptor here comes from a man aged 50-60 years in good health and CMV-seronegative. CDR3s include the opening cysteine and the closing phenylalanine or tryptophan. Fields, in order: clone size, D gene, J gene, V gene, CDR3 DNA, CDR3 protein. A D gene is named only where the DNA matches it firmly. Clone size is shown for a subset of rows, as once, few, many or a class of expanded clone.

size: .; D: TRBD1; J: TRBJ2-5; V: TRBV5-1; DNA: TGCGCCAGCAGCTTTGCAGGGGGCAGGGAAGAGACCCAGTACTTC; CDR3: CASSFAGGREETQYF
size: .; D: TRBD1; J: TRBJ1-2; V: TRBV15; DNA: TGTGCCACCAGCAGGAGGACAGGGCAAGACTTCACCTTC; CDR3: CATSRRTGQDFTF
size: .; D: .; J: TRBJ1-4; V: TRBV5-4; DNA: TGTGCCAGCAGCCCGCCGGGGGTAGCTAATGAAAAACTGTTTTTT; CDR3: CASSPPGVANEKLFF
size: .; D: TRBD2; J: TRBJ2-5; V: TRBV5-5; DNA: TGTGCCAGCAGCGTGGGGACTAGCGGAGAGACCCAGTACTTC; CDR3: CASSVGTSGETQYF
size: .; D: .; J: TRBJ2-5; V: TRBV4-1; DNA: TGCGCCAGCACCTCAGTCCCGGGGCAAGAGACCCAGTACTTC; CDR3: CASTSVPGQETQYF
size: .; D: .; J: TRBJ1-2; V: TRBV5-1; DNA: TGCGCCAGCAGCTTGGATTGGGTGCCGGGTAACTATGGCTACACCTTC; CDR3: CASSLDWVPGNYGYTF
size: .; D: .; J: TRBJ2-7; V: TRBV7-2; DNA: TGTGCCAGCAGCTTATTAACGGACAGTCTCTACGAGCAGTACTTC; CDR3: CASSLLTDSLYEQYF
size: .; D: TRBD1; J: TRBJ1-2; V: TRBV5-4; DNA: TGTGCCAGCAGCCTGGGACAGGGTGACTATGGCTACACCTTC; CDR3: CASSLGQGDYGYTF
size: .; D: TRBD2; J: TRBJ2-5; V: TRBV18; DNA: TGTGCCAGCTCATCAACTAGCGGCCAAGAGACCCAGTACTTC; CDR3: CASSSTSGQETQYF
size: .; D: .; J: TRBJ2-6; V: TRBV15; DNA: TGTGCCACCAGCTGGAGCTTTGGGGCCAACGTCCTGACTTTC; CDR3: CATSWSFGANVLTF
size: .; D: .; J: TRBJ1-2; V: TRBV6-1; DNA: TGTGCCAGCAGTGAAGTGGGCCGGTATGGCTACACCTTC; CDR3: CASSEVGRYGYTF
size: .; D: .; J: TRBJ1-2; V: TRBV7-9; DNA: TGTGCCAGCAGCGATAGTCCAGGGGGCTACACCTTC; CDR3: CASSDSPGGYTF
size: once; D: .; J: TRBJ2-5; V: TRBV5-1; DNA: TGCGCCAGCAGCTCCGTTGGGCAGACCCAGTACTTC; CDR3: CASSSVGQTQYF
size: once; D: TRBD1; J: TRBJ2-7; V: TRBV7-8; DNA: TGTGCCAGCAGCTTAGGGACAGGGGGACACAGCGAGCAGTACTTC; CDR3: CASSLGTGGHSEQYF
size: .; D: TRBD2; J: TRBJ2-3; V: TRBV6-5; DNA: TGTGCCAGCAGTCGGGGACTAGTGAGTGATACGCAGTATTTT; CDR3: CASSRGLVSDTQYF
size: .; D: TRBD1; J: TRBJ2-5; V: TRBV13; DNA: TGTGCCAGCAGCTCAAGCAGGGGGCTGGAGACCCAGTACTTC; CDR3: CASSSSRGLETQYF
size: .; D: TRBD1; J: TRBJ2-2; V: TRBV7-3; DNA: TGTGCCAGCGGACCACAGGGGGGCGCCGGGGAGCTGTTTTTT; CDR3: CASGPQGGAGELFF
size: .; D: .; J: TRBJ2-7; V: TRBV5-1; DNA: TGCGCCAGCAGCTTGGATCTCTACGAGCAGTACTTC; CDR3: CASSLDLYEQYF